One sample yielded the 2 T cell receptor beta chains listed below, sequenced in a study of shared clonotypes between healthy human individuals. Clones were sequenced by immunoSEQ multiplex PCR, and TCRdb holds only the in-frame ones, with some missing. The top ten hold around 1.5% of the sample, which has over a million clones, more than 60% seen once. Sequencing used memory CD4+ T cells sorted from blood. The subset denotes: CD45RA-negative fraction. Receptor source: a man aged 18-30 years in good health.

A few counts support this clone. This chain links TRBV18 with TRBJ1-2, with a possible D match to TRBD1 (6 bases). V lost 3 bases, J lost 2 bases, and 13 bases lay in between. Looked up from germline, CDR1 is KGHSH and CDR2 is LQKENI. CDR3 size: 15 residues. The CDR3 sequence: CASSPDTGSNYGYTF. The DNA of the CDR3 is TGTGCCAGCTCACCTGATACAGGGAGCAACTATGGCTACACCTTC.

The V gene is TRBV6-1, the J gene TRBJ1-1; weak D call: TRBD1 (5 bases). The CDR3 is made up of 16 amino acids. CDR1 MNHNS and CDR2 SASEGT come from the germline V gene. The germline V and J ends were trimmed by 0 bases and 5 bases, with 16 bases remaining between them. The CDR3 sequence is CASSEAGQRASTEAFF. The CDR3 DNA reads as TGTGCCAGCAGTGAAGCGGGGCAGAGGGCGTCTACTGAAGCTTTCTTT.